The TCR beta chain under discussion was sequenced for a study of T-cell memory formation after mild COVID-19. TCRdb ran MiXCR on the 5' RACE reads and lists one entry per CDR3 protein. Here the sample spans 55,000 to 75,000 distinct CDR3 sequences, about a quarter being singletons. Trimming cost V 1 base and J 2 bases, with 8 bases left between them. Germline assignment: CDR1 LGHNT and CDR2 FRNRAP. This CDR3 is built from 14 residues. J is TRBJ2-5 and V is TRBV12-5, with D perhaps matching TRBD1 (5 bases). The specimen sequenced was PBMCs or a T cell subset sorted from them (not recorded which). This receptor was obtained from a young man who had mild COVID-19 (a few samples of this study predate the infection). Cell type and time point are not known. DNA of the CDR3: TGTGCTAGTGGTTTGGGACAGTTACAAGAGACCCAGTACTTC. Translated, it gives CASGLGQLQETQYF.